This T cell receptor (beta chain) originates from a study of blood T cells in healthy people across ages. Study results and limitations: A roughly linear fall in TCR beta diversity per million T cells was seen with increasing age.

Healthy Caucasians from Russia aged 6 to 90 served as donors. Losses at the gene ends were 4 bases for V and 8 bases for J; bases not matched to a gene: 6. This CDR3 is 15 amino acids long. Germline V gene sequence: CDR1 SGHTA, CDR2 FQGTGA. This clonotype was observed a handful of times. Antigen: not known. A second PCR, run for about 7 to 11 cycles, used a sample-barcoded 5' primer plus a J-beta primer mix. Every single cDNA molecule received a tag from a template-switch adaptor with 12 random nucleotides. Researchers report that each sample yielded at least 2.5 million CDR3-containing paired-end reads. TCRdb fed the 5' RACE reads into MiXCR, producing one record per CDR3 protein. The sample includes around 1,900,000 distinct CDR3 sequences, approximately 39% of them seen just once.

The sequenced material came from blood. This chain links TRBV7-3 with TRBJ2-2, with TRBD2 matching over 11 bases. The TCR was taken from a human donor in good health. The chain's CDR3 is CASSSGLAGVGELFF. DNA for the CDR3: TGTGCCAGCAGCTCAGGACTAGCGGGTGTGGGGGAGCTGTTTTTT.